Here is one T cell receptor (beta chain) with its context. The target antigen is unknown. These data are taken from a study of radiotherapy plus CTLA-4 blockade in lung cancer. This CDR3 region has 15 residues. Trimming at V came to 5 bases and at J to 9 bases, leaving 11 bases not matched to a gene. Germline CDR1 SEHNR, CDR2 FQNEAQ (reference sequence). Broader study findings: There was expansion of tumor-derived TCR clones in blood after radiotherapy plus ipilimumab.

Clones were sequenced by immunoSEQ multiplex PCR, and TCRdb holds only the in-frame ones, with some missing. The top ten clones hold 5% to 7.5% of a sample with 50,000 to 70,000 clones, approximately 80% of them seen once. The source was peripheral blood, collected from a patient treated with radiotherapy plus ipilimumab. The source is a human donor with non-small cell lung cancer whose response to radiotherapy plus ipilimumab could not be evaluated. The chain links TRBV7-9 to TRBJ1-5; TRBD1 matches at 9 bases. This chain's CDR3 is CASSRGQGGERPQHF. In DNA, the CDR3 is TGTGCCAGCAGCAGGGGACAGGGCGGGGAGCGGCCCCAGCATTTT.